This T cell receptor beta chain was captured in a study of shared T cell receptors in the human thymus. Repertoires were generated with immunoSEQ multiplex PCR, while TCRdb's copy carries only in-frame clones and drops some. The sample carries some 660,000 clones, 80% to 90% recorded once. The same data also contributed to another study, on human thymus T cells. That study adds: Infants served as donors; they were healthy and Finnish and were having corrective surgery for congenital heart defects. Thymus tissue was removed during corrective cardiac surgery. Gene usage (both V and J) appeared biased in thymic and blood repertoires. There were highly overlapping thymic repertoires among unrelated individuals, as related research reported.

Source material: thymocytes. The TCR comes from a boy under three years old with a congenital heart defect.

DNA for the CDR3: TGTGCCAGCAGTCCCCGGCCAGGGCTAAGCACAGATACGCAGTATTTT. It specifies CASSPRPGLSTDTQYF. The rearrangement uses TRBV27 and TRBJ2-3; possibly TRBD1 for D (5 bases). The V gene's germline CDR1 is MNHEY and CDR2 SMNVEV (reference sequence). The CDR3 totals 16 residues. Trimming pared 5 bases from V and 0 bases from J, leaving 15 bases between.